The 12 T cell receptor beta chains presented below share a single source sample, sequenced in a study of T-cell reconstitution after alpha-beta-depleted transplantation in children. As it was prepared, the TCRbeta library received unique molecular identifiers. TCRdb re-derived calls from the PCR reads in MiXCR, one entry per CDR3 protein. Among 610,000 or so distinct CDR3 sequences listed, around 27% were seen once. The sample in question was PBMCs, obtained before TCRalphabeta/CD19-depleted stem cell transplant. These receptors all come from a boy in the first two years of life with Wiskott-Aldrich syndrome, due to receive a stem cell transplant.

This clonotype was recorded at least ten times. The CDR3 loop is CASSGTTGRSYNEQFF. The CDR3 region has the DNA TGCGCCAGCAGCGGCACGACAGGGCGTTCGTACAATGAGCAGTTCTTC. The rearrangement joins TRBV5-1 to TRBJ2-1; 7 positions agree with TRBD1. CDR1 is SGHRS, CDR2 YFSETQ, per germline. The CDR3 runs 16 residues. Trimming cost V 4 bases and J 4 bases; bases outside gene matches: 11.

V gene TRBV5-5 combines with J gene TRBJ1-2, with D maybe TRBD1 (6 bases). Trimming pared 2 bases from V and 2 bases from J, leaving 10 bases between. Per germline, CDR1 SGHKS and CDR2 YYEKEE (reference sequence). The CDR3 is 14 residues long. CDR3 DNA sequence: TGTGCCAGCAGCTTTCCGGACAGAAACTATGGCTACACCTTC. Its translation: CASSFPDRNYGYTF. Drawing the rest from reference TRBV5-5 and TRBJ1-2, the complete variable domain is DAGVTQSPTHLIKTRGQQVTLRCSPISGHKSVSWYQQVLGQGPQFIFQYYEKEERGRGNFPDRFSARQFPNYSSELNVNALLLGDSALYLCASSFPDRNYGYTFGSGTRLTVV.

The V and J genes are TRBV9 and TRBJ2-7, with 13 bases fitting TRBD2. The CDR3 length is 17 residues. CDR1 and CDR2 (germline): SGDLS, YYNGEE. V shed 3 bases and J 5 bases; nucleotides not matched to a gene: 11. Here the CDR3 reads CASSAGTSGTVGNEQYF. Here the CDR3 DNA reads TGTGCCAGCAGCGCCGGGACTAGCGGGACCGTGGGGAACGAGCAGTACTTC.

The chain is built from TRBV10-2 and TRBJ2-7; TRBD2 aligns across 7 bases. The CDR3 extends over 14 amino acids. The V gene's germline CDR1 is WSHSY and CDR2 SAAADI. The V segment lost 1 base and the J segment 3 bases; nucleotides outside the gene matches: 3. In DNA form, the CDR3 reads TGCGCCAGCAGTGAGTTAGGACTAGACTACGAGCAGTACTTC. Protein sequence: CASSELGLDYEQYF.

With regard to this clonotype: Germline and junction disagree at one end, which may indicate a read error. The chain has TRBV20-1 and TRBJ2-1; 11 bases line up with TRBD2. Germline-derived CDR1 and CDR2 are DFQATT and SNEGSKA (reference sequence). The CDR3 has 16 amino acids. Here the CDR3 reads CCARGLASGRYNEQFF. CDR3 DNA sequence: TGCTGTGCTAGGGGGTTGGCTAGCGGGAGGTACAATGAGCAGTTCTTC.

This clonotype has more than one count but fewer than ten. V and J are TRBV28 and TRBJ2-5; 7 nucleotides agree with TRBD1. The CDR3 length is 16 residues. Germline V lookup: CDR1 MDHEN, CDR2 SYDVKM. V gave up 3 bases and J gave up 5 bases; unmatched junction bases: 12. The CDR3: CASSLSEPGQRETQYF. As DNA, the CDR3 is TGTGCCAGCAGTTTGTCTGAACCGGGACAGCGGGAGACCCAGTACTTC.

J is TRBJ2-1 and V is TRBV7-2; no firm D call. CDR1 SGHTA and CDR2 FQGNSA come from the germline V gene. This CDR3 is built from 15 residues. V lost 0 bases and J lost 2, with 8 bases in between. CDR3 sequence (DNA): TGTGCCAGCAGCTTAGCGCTCACGGCCTACAATGAGCAGTTCTTC. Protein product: CASSLALTAYNEQFF.

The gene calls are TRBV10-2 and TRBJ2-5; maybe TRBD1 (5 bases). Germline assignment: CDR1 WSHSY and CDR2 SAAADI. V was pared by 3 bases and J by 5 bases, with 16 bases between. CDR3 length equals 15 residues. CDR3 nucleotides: TGCGCCAGCAGTGATAAGGGGCAGGTGGGGGAGACCCAGTACTTC. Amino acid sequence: CASSDKGQVGETQYF.

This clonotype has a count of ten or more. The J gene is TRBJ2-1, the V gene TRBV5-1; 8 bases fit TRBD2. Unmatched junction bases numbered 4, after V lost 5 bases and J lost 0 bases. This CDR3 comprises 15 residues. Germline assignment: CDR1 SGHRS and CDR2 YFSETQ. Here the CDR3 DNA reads TGCGCCAGCAGTAGCGGGGTTAGCTCCTACAATGAGCAGTTCTTC. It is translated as CASSSGVSSYNEQFF. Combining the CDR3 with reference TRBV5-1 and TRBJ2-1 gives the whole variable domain KAGVTQTPRYLIKTRGQQVTLSCSPISGHRSVSWYQQTPGQGLQFLFEYFSETQRNKGNFPGRFSGRQFSNSRSEMNVSTLELGDSALYLCASSSGVSSYNEQFFGPGTRLTVL.

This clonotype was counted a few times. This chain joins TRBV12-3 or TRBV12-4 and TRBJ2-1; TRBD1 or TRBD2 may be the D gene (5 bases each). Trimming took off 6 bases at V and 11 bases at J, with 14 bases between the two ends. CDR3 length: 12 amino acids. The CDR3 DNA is TGTGCCAGCAGAAGCACCGGGACCCAGCAGTTCTTC. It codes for CASRSTGTQQFF.

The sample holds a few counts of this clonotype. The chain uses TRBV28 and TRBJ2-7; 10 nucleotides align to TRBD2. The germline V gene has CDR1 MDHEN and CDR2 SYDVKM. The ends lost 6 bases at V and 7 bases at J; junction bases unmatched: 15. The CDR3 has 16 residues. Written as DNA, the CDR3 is TGTGCCAGCAGCCTTACCTCTAGCGGGAGTCGGAAGGAGCAGTACTTC. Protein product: CASSLTSSGSRKEQYF.

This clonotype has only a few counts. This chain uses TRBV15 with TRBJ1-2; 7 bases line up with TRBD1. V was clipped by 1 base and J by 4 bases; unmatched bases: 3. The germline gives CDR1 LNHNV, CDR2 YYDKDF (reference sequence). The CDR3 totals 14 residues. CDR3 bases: TGTGCCACCAGCAGAGGAGGGACAGCCTATGGCTACACCTTC. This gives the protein CATSRGGTAYGYTF.